The clone carrying this T cell receptor (beta chain) was detected a few times. Using a J-beta primer mix together with a sample-barcoded 5' primer, a second PCR was run for roughly 7 to 12 cycles. MiXCR was run by TCRdb on the 5' RACE reads, yielding one entry per CDR3 protein. The table includes roughly 550,000 distinct CDR3 sequences, 24% detected once. The germline V gene has CDR1 GTSNPN and CDR2 SVGIG (reference sequence). The CDR3 has 14 residues. Trimming removed 4 bases from V and 4 bases from J; junction bases left unmatched: 7. This record belongs to a study of blood T cells in healthy people across ages. Another study also made use of these data, one on T cells of mothers and their children. From that report: Whatever RNA was extracted went entirely into cDNA synthesis, at roughly 1.5 ug per 15 ul.

The chain uses TRBV30 and TRBJ1-5, with 7 bases aligning to TRBD1. The sequenced sample was blood. This receptor was identified in a boy younger than 18 in good health. CDR3 nucleotides: TGTGCCTGGAAGGAGGGGGCATGGAATCAGCCCCAGCATTTT. This gives the protein CAWKEGAWNQPQHF.